This TCR beta chain was recovered during a study of graft-versus-host responses after intestinal transplantation. Study background: Every recipient underwent anti-thymocyte globulin induction, then tacrolimus and steroids for two to three years.

As concerns this clone: No antigen is known for it.

Study results and caveats: The marrow of recipients harbored GvH clones, and ileum or blood showed some of them first. Among circulating GvH clones, peak levels were associated with early post-transplant declines in HvG clones.

The germline V gene encodes CDR1 SGHRS and CDR2 YFSETQ. The CDR3 length is 17 residues. With 2 bases removed from V and 5 bases from J, the gap between germline ends came to 21 bases. The table came from immunoSEQ multiplex PCR; TCRdb's copy has only in-frame clones and leaves some out. In the table there are 81,000 or so clones, over 85% of which are singletons. V is TRBV5-1 and J is TRBJ2-3; tentative D call: TRBD1 (5 bases). The sample consisted of unstimulated CD8+ T cells sorted from spleen or lymph node cells, taken before transplant. This TCR was recovered from a human donor who was the organ donor for an intestinal transplant. CDR3 loop: CASSFIGAPSMVDTQYF. In DNA, the CDR3 is TGCGCCAGCAGCTTCATTGGGGCCCCGTCTATGGTAGATACGCAGTATTTT.